This T cell receptor (beta chain) was retrieved from a study of T cell changes during pregnancy in multiple sclerosis. This table comes from immunoSEQ multiplex PCR, and its TCRdb copy is limited to in-frame clones, with some not included. Among roughly 35,000 clones listed, roughly nine tenths were seen once. Only one count was recorded for this clone. The germline CDR1 and CDR2 sequences are MNHEY and SMNVEV (reference sequence). There are 16 residues in the CDR3. The germline V and J ends were trimmed by 1 base and 8 bases, with 17 bases remaining between them. This chain connects TRBV27 to TRBJ1-4; maybe TRBD1 (5 bases). Source: CD4+ T cells from peripheral blood mononuclear cells, taken after pregnancy. The receptor was isolated from a female donor with multiple sclerosis, enrolled in a pregnancy study. In DNA, the CDR3 is TGTGCCAGCAGTTTATTATGGGGCGGGGGTCGGGAAAAACTGTTTTTT. It yields the protein CASSLLWGGGREKLFF.